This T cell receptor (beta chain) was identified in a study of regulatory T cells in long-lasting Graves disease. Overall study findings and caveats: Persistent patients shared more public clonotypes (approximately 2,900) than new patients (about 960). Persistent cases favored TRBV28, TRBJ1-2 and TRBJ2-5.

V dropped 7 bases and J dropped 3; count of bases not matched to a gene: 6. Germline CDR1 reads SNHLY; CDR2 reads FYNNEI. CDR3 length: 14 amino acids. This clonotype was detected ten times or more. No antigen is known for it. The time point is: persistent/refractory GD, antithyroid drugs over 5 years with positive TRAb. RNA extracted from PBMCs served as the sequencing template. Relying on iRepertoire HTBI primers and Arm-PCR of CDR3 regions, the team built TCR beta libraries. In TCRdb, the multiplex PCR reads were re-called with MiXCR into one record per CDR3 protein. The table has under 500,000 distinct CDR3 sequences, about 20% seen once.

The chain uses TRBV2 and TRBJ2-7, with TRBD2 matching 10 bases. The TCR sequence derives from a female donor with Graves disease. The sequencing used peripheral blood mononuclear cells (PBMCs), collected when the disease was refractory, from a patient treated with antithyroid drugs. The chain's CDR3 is CASTKASGSYEQYF. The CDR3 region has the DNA TGTGCCAGCACTAAGGCTAGCGGGAGCTACGAGCAGTACTTC.